The entry that follows covers one TCR beta chain sequence. This specimen comes from a study of cytotoxic CD8 clonotypes in ibrutinib-treated CLL. Profiled with immunoSEQ multiplex PCR; TCRdb holds only in-frame clones, not every one. The profile shows roughly 47,000 clones, around 53% of them singletons. The CDR3 loop spans 18 amino acids. The ends were cut back, 5 bases at V and 2 bases at J, with 21 bases in the middle. Looked up from germline, CDR1 is SGHTA and CDR2 is FQGNSA. This specimen was PBMCs, taken after 12 months of ibrutinib treatment. This sequence originates from a human donor with chronic lymphocytic leukemia. The chain combines TRBV7-2 with TRBJ1-4; D is unresolved. The CDR3, as DNA: TGTGCCAGCAGCCCCCACCCACGGGCGCGTGGCACTAATGAAAAACTGTTTTTT. Amino acids: CASSPHPRARGTNEKLFF. Variable domain in full (rest from reference TRBV7-2 and TRBJ1-4): GAGVSQSPSNKVTEKGKDVELRCDPISGHTALYWYRQSLGQGLEFLIYFQGNSAPDKSGLPSDRFSAERTGGSVSTLTIQRTQQEDSAVYLCASSPHPRARGTNEKLFFGSGTQLSVL.